The 10 T cell receptor beta chains reported below all come from one sample, sequenced in a study of blood T cell repertoires in COVID-19. Using immunoSEQ multiplex PCR, the repertoire was profiled, and TCRdb retains in-frame clones only, with some absent. The table shows roughly 74,000 clones, with approximately 91% occurring only once. Sample: peripheral blood. All receptors come from a man aged 65 to 79 with active or convalescent COVID-19.

This sequence joins TRBV7-8 and TRBJ2-5, with D tentatively TRBD1 (6 bases). Germline loops: CDR1 SGHVS, CDR2 FQNEAQ. The germline V and J ends were trimmed by 5 bases and 0 bases, with 13 bases remaining between them. The CDR3 loop spans 15 amino acids. CDR3 nucleotides: TGTGCCAGCAGCCCGAGGACAGACTACCAAGAGACCCAGTACTTC. Translation: CASSPRTDYQETQYF.

The chain's CDR3 is CASRSSGENTEAFF. The DNA for the CDR3 is TGTGCCAGCAGAAGCTCAGGGGAGAACACTGAAGCTTTCTTT. This chain uses TRBV2 with TRBJ1-1; maybe TRBD1 (6 bases). V was pared by 6 bases and J by 1 base, with 12 bases between. Germline CDR1 and CDR2: SNHLY and FYNNEI. This CDR3 spans 14 amino acids.

V is TRBV3-1 (or the pseudogene TRBV3-2) and J is TRBJ2-7; a possible D gene is TRBD2 (7 bases). V was pared by 4 bases and J by 3 bases, with 16 bases between. Germline-derived CDR1 and CDR2 are LGHDT and YNNKEL (reference sequence). This CDR3 is built from 15 residues. CDR3 residues: CASSLYPGGHYEQYF. The CDR3, as DNA: TGTGCCAGCAGCCTTTACCCCGGGGGGCACTACGAGCAGTACTTC.

The rearrangement uses TRBV11-2 and TRBJ2-5; 10 bases fit TRBD2. This CDR3 spans 15 amino acids. Trimming removed 0 bases from V and 5 bases from J; junction bases left unmatched: 3. The V gene's germline CDR1 is SGHAT and CDR2 FQNNGV. The CDR3 DNA reads as TGTGCCAGCAGCTTAGATAGCGGGGGGCACGAGACCCAGTACTTC. Protein sequence: CASSLDSGGHETQYF. The full variable domain, its missing parts supplied by reference TRBV11-2 and TRBJ2-5, is EAGVAQSPRYKIIEKRQSVAFWCNPISGHATLYWYQQILGQGPKLLIQFQNNGVVDDSQLPKDRFSAERLKGVDSTLKIQPAKLEDSAVYLCASSLDSGGHETQYFGPGTRLLVL.

The genes are TRBV15 and TRBJ1-3, with TRBD1 matching over 7 bases. V shed 5 bases and J 3 bases; nucleotides not matched to a gene: 7. The CDR3 consists of 15 residues. Germline loops: CDR1 LNHNV, CDR2 YYDKDF (reference sequence). The DNA for the CDR3 is TGTGCCACCAGCGGGGGACAGTCCATTGGAAACACCATATATTTT. It encodes CATSGGQSIGNTIYF.

This chain links TRBV10-3 with TRBJ2-3; 13 nucleotides match TRBD2. In germline, CDR1 is ENHRY, CDR2 SYGVKD. There are 15 residues in the CDR3. Germline trimming cut 6 bases from V and 2 bases from J; bases unmatched to any gene: 2. This chain's CDR3 is CAISGLAGDTDTQYF. The CDR3 DNA reads TGTGCCATCAGCGGACTAGCGGGAGACACAGATACGCAGTATTTT.

The chain uses TRBV3-1 (or the pseudogene TRBV3-2) and TRBJ2-7; tentative D call: TRBD1 (6 bases). The V and J ends lost 0 bases and 1 base respectively, with 7 bases between them. This CDR3 is built from 14 residues. CDR1 and CDR2 from the germline V gene are LGHDT and YNNKEL (reference sequence). The CDR3 DNA follows: TGTGCCAGCAGCCAAGAAGGGGGATCCTACGAGCAGTACTTC. Residues: CASSQEGGSYEQYF.

DNA of the CDR3: TGCGCCAGCAGCTACAACAATCCGCAAACAGATACGCAGTATTTT. It is translated as CASSYNNPQTDTQYF. The chain is built from TRBV5-1 and TRBJ2-3; D unclear. This CDR3 has 15 residues. The V end was cut by 3 bases, the J end by 3 bases, with 14 bases between. Germline V gives CDR1 SGHRS, CDR2 YFSETQ.

The chain has TRBV4-1 and TRBJ2-1; 9 positions agree with TRBD2. The germline CDR1 and CDR2 sequences are MGHRA and YSYEKL. V was clipped by 1 base and J by 8 bases; unmatched bases: 15. The CDR3 contains 18 residues. The CDR3: CASSQGPTGGGAEDEQFF. CDR3 DNA: TGCGCCAGCAGCCAAGGCCCGACGGGCGGGGGGGCGGAGGATGAGCAGTTCTTC.

V is TRBV9 and J is TRBJ2-1; D is possibly TRBD1 (5 bases). CDR1 is SGDLS, CDR2 YYNGEE, per germline. The CDR3 is 15 residues long. Between the trimmed V and J ends, which lost 0 bases and 7 bases, there was a span of 14 bases. The CDR3 nucleotides read TGTGCCAGCAGCGTAGTAGCAGGGCCCAAAAATGAGCAGTTCTTC. Translated, it gives CASSVVAGPKNEQFF.